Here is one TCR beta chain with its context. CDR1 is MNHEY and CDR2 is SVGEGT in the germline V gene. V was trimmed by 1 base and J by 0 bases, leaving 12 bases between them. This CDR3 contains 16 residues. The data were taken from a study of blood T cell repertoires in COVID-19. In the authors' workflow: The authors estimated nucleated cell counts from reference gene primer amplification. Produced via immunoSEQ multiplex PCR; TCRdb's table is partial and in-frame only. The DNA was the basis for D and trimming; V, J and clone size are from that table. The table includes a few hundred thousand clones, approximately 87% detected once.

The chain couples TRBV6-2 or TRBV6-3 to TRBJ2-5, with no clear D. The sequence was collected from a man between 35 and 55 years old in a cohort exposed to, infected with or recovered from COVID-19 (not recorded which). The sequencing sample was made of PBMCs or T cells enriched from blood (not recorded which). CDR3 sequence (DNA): TGTGCCAGCAGTTACTGCGATCGGTCGTACCAAGAGACCCAGTACTTC. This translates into CASSYCDRSYQETQYF.